The 6 T cell receptor beta chains given below trace back to one sample, sequenced in a study of cytomegalovirus exposure and HLA in healthy donors. Data came from immunoSEQ multiplex PCR; TCRdb stores just in-frame clones and leaves some out. The profile covers about 55,000 clones, with 75% to 95% appearing a single time and about 3% taken by the ten largest. Sequenced: PBMCs. The receptors here all came from a man aged 18 to 29 in good health and CMV-seronegative.

V and J are TRBV27 and TRBJ1-1, with D possibly matching TRBD1 (5 bases). Germline assignment: CDR1 MNHEY and CDR2 SMNVEV (reference sequence). Trimming shortened V by 4 bases and J by 5 bases, and 14 bases separated the two germline ends. The CDR3 runs to 14 residues. The CDR3 DNA follows: TGTGCCAGCAGTTCCCGGGGGGGAGAGACTGAAGCTTTCTTT. This encodes CASSSRGGETEAFF.

The chain recombines TRBV28 with TRBJ1-2; 8 bases agree with TRBD1. The CDR3 consists of 16 residues. Germline V gene data show CDR1 as MDHEN and CDR2 as SYDVKM. The J segment lost 0 bases and the V segment lost 5 bases, leaving 8 bases of the junction unmatched. The CDR3 sequence: CASSLQGGFANYGYTF. The CDR3 DNA reads TGTGCCAGCAGTCTACAGGGGGGCTTCGCTAACTATGGCTACACCTTC.

The V and J genes are TRBV7-2 and TRBJ2-7; TRBD1 is a possible D gene (6 bases). The germline CDR1 and CDR2 sequences are SGHTA and FQGNSA. The V gene lost 4 bases and the J gene lost 4 bases, with 8 bases spanning the gap. There are 12 residues in the CDR3. CDR3 DNA sequence: TGTGCCAGCAGCTCAGACAGGTACGAGCAGTACTTC. This encodes CASSSDRYEQYF.

The chain has TRBV2 and TRBJ2-2; 7 bases align to TRBD1. V was clipped by 5 bases and J by 3 bases; unmatched bases: 3. Germline-derived CDR1 and CDR2 are SNHLY and FYNNEI. The CDR3 contains 14 residues. In DNA form, the CDR3 reads TGTGCCAGCAGTCGACAGGGCCACACCGGGGAGCTGTTTTTT. Protein sequence: CASSRQGHTGELFF.

V gene TRBV28 combines with J gene TRBJ2-5, with 10 bases aligning to TRBD1. The CDR3 covers 16 residues. V gave up 5 bases and J gave up 4 bases; unmatched junction bases: 10. The V gene's germline CDR1 is MDHEN and CDR2 SYDVKM. In DNA, the CDR3 is TGTGCCAGCAGTCCGACAGGGGGCCAATCTAGAGAGACCCAGTACTTC. This sequence encodes CASSPTGGQSRETQYF.

This clone was counted once. The CDR3 region has the DNA TGTGCCAGCAGCGTCAGGGGGACCGGGCAAGAGACCCAGTACTTC. Its translation: CASSVRGTGQETQYF. The gene calls are TRBV9 and TRBJ2-5; 7 positions match TRBD1. This CDR3 spans 15 amino acids. Germline CDR1 reads SGDLS; CDR2 reads YYNGEE. Trimming at V came to 2 bases and at J to 2 bases, leaving 6 bases not matched to a gene.